This T cell receptor beta chain emerged from a study of blood T cell repertoires in COVID-19 (TCRdb year 2020). Regarding the study in general: Samples from collaborators originated in the United States, Italy and Spain and spanned both the acute and convalescent phases of COVID-19. The prospective study material was composed of cDNA or gDNA derived from T cells, B-cell-depleted T cells, or PBMCs. Deeply sampled blood TCRbeta repertoires from subjects exposed to, actively infected with, or recovered from COVID-19 were included in the dataset. The repertoires were made available in a free public database intended to serve as a resource for research on the immune response to SARS-CoV-2. The samples were drawn from the first 160 participants of the ongoing ImmuneRACE study and from some 1,300 subjects provided by 6 global collaborators. The sample metadata nearly always contained a de-identified subject ID, COVID-19 status, age in years and sex. HLA class I and class II types, where available, came from metadata supplied by the sample provider rather than from assay-based typing.

TCRbeta CDR3 regions were amplified from genomic DNA using the immunoSEQ Assay, a bias-controlled multiplex PCR. The original methods were these. The number of nucleated cells in each sample was estimated by amplification of reference gene primers within the assay. To quantify the absolute abundance of each unique TCRbeta CDR3 rearrangement, sequence reads were collapsed and filtered. Productive Simpson clonality was computed per sample as the square root of Simpson's diversity index over productive rearrangements. TCRdb re-hosts the immuneACCESS table, in-frame sequences only. Its copies lack some clones; in the studies checked, an unresolved V gene accounts for under half of them, and the cause for the rest is not known. V and J calls and clone size are copied from that table; D and trimming were computed from the DNA. This sample gives approximately 150,000 clones in total; around 87% of them show up just once. Jointly, the top ten make up 10% to 15% of the sample.

Overall study results and their limits: How much clinical and demographic metadata was included differed by source and by participant, and the metadata was provided uncurated.

The table lists this clone with a count of one. Its antigen is unknown. No much larger clonotype is one base removed from it; base qualities were not supplied. The cysteine opens and the phenylalanine closes a CDR3 of 14 amino acids. The CDR3 DNA has 42 bases and is translated from base 1. At the junction V is shortened by 2 bases and J by 3 bases, with 11 bases in between. CDR1 and CDR2 are drawn from the germline V gene: MNHNS, SASEGT. In Seattle, one collaborating source enrolled patients while the infection was active and tracked those patients longitudinally over the course of disease. Whole blood was collected in K2EDTA tubes by collaborating institutions according to the institutions' own protocols. For TCRbeta analysis, collaborators shipped samples as frozen whole blood, isolated PBMCs, or DNA extracted from either of those sample types.

This clonotype originated in a young man with COVID-19, enrolled during active disease. Sequencing was carried out using peripheral blood. The chain is assembled from TRBV6-1 and TRBJ2-7, with no confident D gene call. The sequence in DNA is TGTGCCAGCAGTGAACTCGCCAGGTTCTACGAGCAGTACTTC. Translated, this gives CASSELARFYEQYF.